This T cell receptor beta chain derives from a study of T cells in localized non-small cell lung cancer. V was cut by 4 bases and J by 7 bases, with 16 bases left in between. CDR1 is GTSNPN, CDR2 SVGIG, per germline (reference sequence). The CDR3 totals 13 residues. General study results and limits: Uninvolved nearby lung showed the greatest T cell clonality, exceeding that found in tumor. The tumor had only one region sequenced, so heterogeneity remains possible. Longer overall survival was associated with a higher density of T cells in the blood. In adjacent lung appeared a median around 59 of the top 100 tumor clones.

In the case of this clone: Its target is not known.

The data were produced by immunoSEQ multiplex PCR, yet TCRdb's version contains in-frame clones alone and is incomplete. The sample records tens of thousands of clones, more than 75% being singletons. V is TRBV30 and J is TRBJ2-5; D gene uncertain. Sequenced here: peripheral blood, sampled before any cancer treatment. The receptor was isolated from a man aged 35 to 69 with stage I lung adenocarcinoma. CDR3 sequence: CAWTYVPLGTQYF. The CDR3 bases are TGTGCCTGGACGTACGTACCGCTAGGGACCCAGTACTTC.